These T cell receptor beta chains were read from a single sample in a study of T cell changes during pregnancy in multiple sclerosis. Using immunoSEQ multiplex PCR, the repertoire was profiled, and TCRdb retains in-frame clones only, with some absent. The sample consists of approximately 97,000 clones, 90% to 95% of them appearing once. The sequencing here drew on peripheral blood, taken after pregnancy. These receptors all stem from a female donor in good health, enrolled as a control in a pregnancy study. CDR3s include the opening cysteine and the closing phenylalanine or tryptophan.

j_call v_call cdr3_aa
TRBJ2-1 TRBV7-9 CASSLRDSEQFF
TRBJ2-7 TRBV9 CASSLRPSVDEQYF
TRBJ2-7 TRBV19 CASMDRGMDEQYF
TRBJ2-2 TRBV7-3 CASSRTSGAGELFF
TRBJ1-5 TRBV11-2 CASSPAGGNQPQHF
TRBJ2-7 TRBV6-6 CASTLNGQSYEQYF
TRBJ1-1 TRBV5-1 CASSSQGAGTEAFF
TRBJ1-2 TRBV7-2 CASSRPGDRGGYTF
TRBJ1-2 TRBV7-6 CASSLDPGQGARGYTF
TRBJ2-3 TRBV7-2 CASSFALLGTDTQYF
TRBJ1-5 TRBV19 CASSTGTVLSQPQHF
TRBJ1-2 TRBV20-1 CSAFGHYGYTF
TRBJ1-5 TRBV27 CASRRQPDQPQHF
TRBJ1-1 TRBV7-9 CASSSTGKNTEAFF
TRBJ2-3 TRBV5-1 CASSLGTRTDTQYF
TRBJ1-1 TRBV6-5 CASSYGTLNTEAFF
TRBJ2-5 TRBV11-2 CASSLKRETQYF
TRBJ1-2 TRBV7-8 CASSLDLAGQGLGRGYGYTF
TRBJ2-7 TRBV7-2 CASSLNHRTDSSYEQYF
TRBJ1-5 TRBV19 CASSRGGDQPQHF
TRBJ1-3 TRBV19 CASSILTLSGNTIYF
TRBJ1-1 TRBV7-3 CASSLNQGGTEAFF
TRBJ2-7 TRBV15 CATSRVEGEKPYEQYF
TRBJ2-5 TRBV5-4 CASSLATPMETQYF
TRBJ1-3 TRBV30 CALPAGSGNTIYF
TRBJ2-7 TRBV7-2 CASSRGGGSAYEQYF
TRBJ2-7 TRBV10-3 CAISDPTGGGQYF
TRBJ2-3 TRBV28 CASSSGGAGGSTDTQYF
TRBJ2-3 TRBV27 CASSFGQGAQYF
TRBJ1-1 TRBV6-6 CASSYSANTEAFF
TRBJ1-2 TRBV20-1 CSAKQGGGYTF
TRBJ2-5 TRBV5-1 CASSFRGLGETQYF